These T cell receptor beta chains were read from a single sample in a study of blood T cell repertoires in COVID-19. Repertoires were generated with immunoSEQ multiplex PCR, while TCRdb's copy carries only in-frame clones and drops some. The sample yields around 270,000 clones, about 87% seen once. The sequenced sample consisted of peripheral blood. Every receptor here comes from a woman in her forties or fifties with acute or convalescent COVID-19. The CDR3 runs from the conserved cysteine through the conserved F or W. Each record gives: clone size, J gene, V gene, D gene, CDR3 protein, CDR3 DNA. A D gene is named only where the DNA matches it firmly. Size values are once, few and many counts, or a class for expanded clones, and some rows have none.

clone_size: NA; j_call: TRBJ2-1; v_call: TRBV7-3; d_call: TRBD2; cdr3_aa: CASSLLGTSGYNEQFF; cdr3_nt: TGTGCCAGCAGCTTATTGGGGACTAGCGGATACAATGAGCAGTTCTTC
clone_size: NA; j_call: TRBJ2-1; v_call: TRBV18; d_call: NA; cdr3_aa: CASSPIGGPGDEQFF; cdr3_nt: TGTGCCAGCTCACCAATCGGGGGGCCTGGGGATGAGCAGTTCTTC
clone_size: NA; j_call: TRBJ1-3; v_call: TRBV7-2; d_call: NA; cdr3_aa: CASSLGWSGTISGNTIYF; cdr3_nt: TGTGCCAGCAGCTTAGGGTGGTCAGGGACAATCTCTGGAAACACCATATATTTT
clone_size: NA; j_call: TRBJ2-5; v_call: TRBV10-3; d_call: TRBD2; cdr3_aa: CAISALAGVSSLTQYF; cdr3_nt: TGTGCCATCAGCGCACTAGCGGGAGTTTCATCGCTGACCCAGTACTTC
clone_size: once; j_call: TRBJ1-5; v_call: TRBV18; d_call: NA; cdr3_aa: CASSPPSAGDQPQHF; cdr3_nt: TGTGCCAGCTCACCACCGTCGGCAGGGGATCAGCCCCAGCATTTT
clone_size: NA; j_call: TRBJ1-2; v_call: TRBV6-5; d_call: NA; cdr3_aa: CASSLLDTNYGYTF; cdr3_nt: TGTGCCAGCAGCTTACTGGACACCAACTATGGCTACACCTTC
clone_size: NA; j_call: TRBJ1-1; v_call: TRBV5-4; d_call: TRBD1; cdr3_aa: CASSLPGQARTEAFF; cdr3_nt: TGTGCCAGCAGCTTACCGGGACAGGCACGGACTGAAGCTTTCTTT
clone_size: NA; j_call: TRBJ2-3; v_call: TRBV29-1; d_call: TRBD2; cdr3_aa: CSVAGGNGDTQYF; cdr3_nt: TGCAGCGTTGCGGGGGGTAACGGAGATACGCAGTATTTT
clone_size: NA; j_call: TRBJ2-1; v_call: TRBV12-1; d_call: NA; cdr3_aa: CASSFYTGYRYNEQFF; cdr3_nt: TGTGCCAGCAGCTTTTACACAGGGTACCGCTACAATGAGCAGTTCTTC
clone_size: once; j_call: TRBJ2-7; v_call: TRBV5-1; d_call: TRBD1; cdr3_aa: CASSGTGGSYEQYF; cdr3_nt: TGCGCCAGCAGCGGTACAGGGGGCTCCTACGAGCAGTACTTC
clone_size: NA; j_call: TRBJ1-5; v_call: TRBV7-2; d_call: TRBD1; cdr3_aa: CASSWTGTNQPQHF; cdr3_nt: TGTGCCAGCAGCTGGACAGGAACAAATCAGCCCCAGCATTTT
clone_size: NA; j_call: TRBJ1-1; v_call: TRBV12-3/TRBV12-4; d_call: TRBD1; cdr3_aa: CASVLQGYTEAFF; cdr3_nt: TGTGCCAGCGTCTTACAGGGGTACACTGAAGCTTTCTTT
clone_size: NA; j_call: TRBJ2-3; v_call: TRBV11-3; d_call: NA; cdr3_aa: CASSSIADTQYF; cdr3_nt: TGTGCCAGCAGCTCAATAGCAGATACGCAGTATTTT
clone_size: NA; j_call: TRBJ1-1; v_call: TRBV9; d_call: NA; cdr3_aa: CASSVVTARGGTEAFF; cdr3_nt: TGTGCCAGCAGCGTAGTAACAGCCCGGGGGGGCACTGAAGCTTTCTTT
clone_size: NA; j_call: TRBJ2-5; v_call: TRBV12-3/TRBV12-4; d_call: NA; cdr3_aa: CASSLASQETQYF; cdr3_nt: TGTGCCAGCAGTTTAGCCAGCCAAGAGACCCAGTACTTC
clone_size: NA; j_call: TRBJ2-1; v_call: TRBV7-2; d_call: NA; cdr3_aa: CASSLVSLDRAYNEQFF; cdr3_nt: TGTGCCAGCAGCTTAGTTTCCTTGGACAGAGCTTACAATGAGCAGTTCTTC
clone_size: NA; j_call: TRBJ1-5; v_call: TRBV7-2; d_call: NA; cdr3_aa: CASSGRVGSNQPQHF; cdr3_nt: TGTGCCAGCAGCGGGAGGGTAGGTAGCAATCAGCCCCAGCATTTT
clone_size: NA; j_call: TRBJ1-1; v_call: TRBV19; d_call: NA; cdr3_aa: CAAESGMNTEAFF; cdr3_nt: TGTGCCGCCGAAAGCGGCATGAACACTGAAGCTTTCTTT
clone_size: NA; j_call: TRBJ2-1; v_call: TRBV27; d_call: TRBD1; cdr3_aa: CASTHRGGYEQFF; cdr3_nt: TGTGCCAGCACCCACAGGGGTGGATATGAGCAGTTCTTC
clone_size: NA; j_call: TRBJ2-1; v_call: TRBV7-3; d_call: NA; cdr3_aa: CASSLGGVSYNEQFF; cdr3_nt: TGTGCCAGCAGCTTGGGCGGGGTTTCCTACAATGAGCAGTTCTTC
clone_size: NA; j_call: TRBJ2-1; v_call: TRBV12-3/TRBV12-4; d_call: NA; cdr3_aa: CASSSGLNNEQFF; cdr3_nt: TGTGCCAGCAGCTCTGGACTAAACAATGAGCAGTTCTTC
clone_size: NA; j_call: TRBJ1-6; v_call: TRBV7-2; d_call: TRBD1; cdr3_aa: CASSILTGQVSPLHF; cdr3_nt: TGTGCCAGCAGCATCCTGACAGGGCAGGTTTCACCCCTCCACTTT
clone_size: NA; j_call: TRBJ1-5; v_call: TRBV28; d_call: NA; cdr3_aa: CASSLGVAGNQPQHF; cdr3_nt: TGTGCCAGCAGTTTAGGGGTGGCAGGGAATCAGCCCCAGCATTTT
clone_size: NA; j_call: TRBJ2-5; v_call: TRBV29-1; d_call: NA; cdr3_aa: CSVGMLRETQYF; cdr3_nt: TGCAGCGTCGGGATGCTGCGGGAGACCCAGTACTTC
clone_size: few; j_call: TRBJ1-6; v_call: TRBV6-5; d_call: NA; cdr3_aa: CASSYSGRASNSPLHF; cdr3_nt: TGTGCCAGCAGTTACTCTGGCAGGGCGAGTAATTCACCCCTCCACTTT
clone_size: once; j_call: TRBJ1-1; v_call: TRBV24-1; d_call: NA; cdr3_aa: CATRASGLTSNTEAFF; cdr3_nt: TGTGCCACCAGAGCCTCAGGGTTAACATCGAACACTGAAGCTTTCTTT
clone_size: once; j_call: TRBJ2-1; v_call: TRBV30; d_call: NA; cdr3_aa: CAWSSYGEQFF; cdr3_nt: TGTGCCTGGAGTTCCTATGGTGAGCAGTTCTTC
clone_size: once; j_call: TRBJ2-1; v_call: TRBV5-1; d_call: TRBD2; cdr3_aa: CASSLGGSGSYNEQFF; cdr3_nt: TGCGCCAGCAGCTTGGGGGGTAGCGGGAGCTACAATGAGCAGTTCTTC
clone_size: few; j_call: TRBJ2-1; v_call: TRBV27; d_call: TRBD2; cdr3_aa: CASTLWTTGGYNEQFF; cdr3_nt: TGTGCCAGCACCCTTTGGACTACCGGGGGGTACAATGAGCAGTTCTTC
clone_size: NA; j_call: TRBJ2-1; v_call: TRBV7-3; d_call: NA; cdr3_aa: CASSLTARRGYNEQFF; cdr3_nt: TGTGCCAGCAGCTTAACCGCCAGGAGGGGCTACAATGAGCAGTTCTTC
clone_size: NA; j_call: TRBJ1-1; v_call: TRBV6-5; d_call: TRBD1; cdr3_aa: CASDRENTEAFF; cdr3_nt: TGTGCCAGCGACAGGGAGAACACTGAAGCTTTCTTT
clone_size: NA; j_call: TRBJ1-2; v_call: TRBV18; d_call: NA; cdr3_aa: CASSPDRAGNGYTF; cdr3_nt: TGTGCCAGCTCACCAGACCGGGCAGGGAATGGCTACACCTTC
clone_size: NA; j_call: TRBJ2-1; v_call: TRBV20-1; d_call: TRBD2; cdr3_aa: CSASLLAGQRDEQFF; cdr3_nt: TGCAGTGCTAGTCTACTAGCGGGACAACGCGATGAGCAGTTCTTC